A single sample gave rise to the 24 T cell receptor beta chains below, sequenced in a study of identical twins (dated by TCRdb to 2016 to 2017). Libraries were constructed by 5' RACE. Sequencing was carried out with an Illumina HiSeq 2000. TCRdb itself trimmed the public reads at Q25 with fastp, ran MiXCR and retained productive beta chains. Rows are combined by CDR3 protein, so each entry shows the most common genes and DNA. This sample has some 590,000 distinct CDR3 sequences in its table, and roughly 9.9% of those were observed once. The ten largest account for around 3.1% of the sample. A further study also used this sample, focusing on yellow fever vaccine responses in identical twins.

Sample: PBMCs. Receptors originate from a woman under 30 in good health.

The sample holds a few counts of this clonotype. The chain employs TRBV5-5 and TRBJ2-1; D tentatively reads TRBD1 or TRBD2 (5 bases each). Per the germline V gene, CDR1 is SGHKS and CDR2 is YYEKEE (reference sequence). V lost 6 bases to trimming and J lost 4 bases, with 17 bases between them. The CDR3 length is 15 residues. The CDR3, as DNA: TGTGCCAGCACGTATCCGAGGGGTGCGTACAATGAGCAGTTCTTC. Its translation is CASTYPRGAYNEQFF.

The chain has TRBV7-2 and TRBJ2-4; 8 bases agree with TRBD1. The CDR3 runs 13 residues. Germline trimming cut 5 bases from V and 8 bases from J; bases unmatched to any gene: 5. Germline CDR1 is SGHTA and CDR2 is FQGNSA. Here the CDR3 reads CASSDGQGYIQYF. The CDR3 region has the DNA TGTGCCAGCAGCGACGGACAGGGCTACATTCAGTACTTC.

Only a few counts were recorded for this clonotype. The chain joins TRBV12-3 or TRBV12-4 to TRBJ1-6; 9 bases match TRBD1. The CDR3 covers 15 residues. J gave up 10 bases and V 6 bases, and 10 bases lay outside the gene matches. CDR3 loop: CASSWGTGWRSPLHF. The CDR3 region has the DNA TGTGCCAGCAGCTGGGGGACAGGGTGGAGATCACCCCTCCACTTT.

The chain couples TRBV30 to TRBJ2-3, with D unclear. The CDR3 is 14 amino acids. Germline-derived CDR1 and CDR2 are GTSNPN and SVGIG (reference sequence). The V and J ends lost 1 base and 4 bases respectively, with 12 bases between them. The CDR3 bases are TGTGCCTGGAGTGAAAATGCGGTCGCAGATACGCAGTATTTT. It yields the protein CAWSENAVADTQYF. The whole variable domain, remainder taken from reference TRBV30 and TRBJ2-3, is SQTIHQWPATLVQPVGSPLSLECTVEGTSNPNLYWYRQAAGRGLQLLFYSVGIGQISSEVPQNLSASRPQDRQFILSSKKLLLSDSGFYLCAWSENAVADTQYFGPGTRLTVL.

This chain links TRBV6-5 with TRBJ1-5; D ambiguous. CDR1 is MNHEY and CDR2 is SVGAGI in the germline V gene. Trimming took 0 bases from V and 0 from J, leaving 9 bases between them. This CDR3 is built from 16 residues. CDR3 loop: CASSYSRSPSNQPQHF. In DNA form, the CDR3 reads TGTGCCAGCAGTTACTCGAGAAGCCCTAGCAATCAGCCCCAGCATTTT.

The genes are TRBV5-6 and TRBJ1-5; a weak D match, TRBD1 (5 bases). The germline V and J ends were trimmed by 0 bases and 7 bases, with 14 bases remaining between them. Germline loops: CDR1 SGHDT, CDR2 YYEEEE. The CDR3 loop spans 15 amino acids. The chain's CDR3 is CASSLANRPGQPQHF. The CDR3 DNA follows: TGTGCCAGCAGCTTGGCCAATCGGCCAGGGCAGCCCCAGCATTTT.

Ten or more counts support this clonotype. The chain employs TRBV6-2 or TRBV6-3 and TRBJ2-3; D is unresolved. CDR1 is MNHEY and CDR2 is SVGEGT in the germline V gene. The ends were cut back, 0 bases at V and 2 bases at J, with 6 bases in the middle. This CDR3 has 14 amino acids. CDR3 protein: CASSYSGNTDTQYF. CDR3 DNA: TGTGCCAGCAGTTACTCGGGGAACACAGATACGCAGTATTTT.

The table lists this clonotype with a count of one. This CDR3 fails to terminate in the conserved phenylalanine or tryptophan, so it likely reflects a read error. This rearrangement joins TRBV29-1 to TRBJ2-3, with 10 bases aligning to TRBD2. Germline loops: CDR1 SQVTM, CDR2 ANQGSEA. V lost 5 bases, J lost 4 bases, and 6 bases stayed unmatched. This CDR3 comprises 14 residues. CDR3 in DNA: TGCAGCGTTCCTAGCCTAGCGGGGGCAGATACGCAGTATCTT. Encoded protein: CSVPSLAGADTQYL.

This clonotype was seen at least ten times. The chain recombines TRBV20-1 with TRBJ2-1; TRBD1 matches 8 bases. The CDR3 sequence is 13 residues long. Trimming removed 5 bases from V and 6 bases from J; junction bases left unmatched: 6. CDR1 and CDR2 (germline): DFQATT, SNEGSKA (reference sequence). The CDR3 bases are TGCAGTGCTCCCCAGGGGGCTAGCAATGAGCAGTTCTTC. It translates to CSAPQGASNEQFF.

V gene TRBV28 combines with J gene TRBJ1-5; 10 positions match TRBD1. Per the germline V gene, CDR1 is MDHEN and CDR2 is SYDVKM. The CDR3 runs 14 residues. After removal of 6 bases from V and 9 bases from J, the junction contained 8 bases not matched to a gene. DNA for the CDR3: TGTGCCAGCAGCCAGGACAGGGGGTGGCGGCCCCAGCATTTT. Protein product: CASSQDRGWRPQHF.

This clonotype showed up many times. This chain joins TRBV7-9 and TRBJ2-5; tentatively, D is TRBD1 (6 bases). V lost 2 bases and J lost 5, with 21 bases in between. The CDR3 length is 17 residues. Germline values: CDR1 SEHNR, CDR2 FQNEAQ (reference sequence). CDR3 DNA sequence: TGTGCCAGCAGCTTACCTCTCCGGCAGGGACAATATGAGACCCAGTACTTC. It specifies CASSLPLRQGQYETQYF.

In its sample, this clonotype was seen a few times. This chain connects TRBV4-3 to TRBJ1-1; possibly TRBD1 for D (5 bases). The germline CDR1 and CDR2 sequences are LGHNA and YSLEER. The length of the CDR3 is 14 residues. The ends were cut back, 3 bases at V and 4 bases at J, with 12 bases in the middle. The CDR3 bases are TGCGCCAGCAGCCACCAGGGTGAGGCCACTGAAGCTTTCTTT. Translating gives CASSHQGEATEAFF.

This clonotype was recorded many times. Here the CDR3 DNA reads TGTGCCAGCATCGACCCACCGGGACAGGCGTCGGCGGCTTTCTTT. It is translated as CASIDPPGQASAAFF. The J gene is TRBJ1-1, the V gene TRBV28; the match to TRBD1 covers 8 bases. J lost 11 bases, V lost 7 bases, and 18 bases had no gene match. The germline CDR1 and CDR2 sequences are MDHEN and SYDVKM. This CDR3 spans 15 amino acids.

This clonotype was recorded many times. The chain uses TRBV5-5 and TRBJ1-2; a weak D match, TRBD1 (6 bases). The CDR3 sequence is 15 residues long. The germline V and J ends were trimmed by 5 bases and 4 bases, with 18 bases remaining between them. Germline-derived CDR1 and CDR2 are SGHKS and YYEKEE (reference sequence). The CDR3 sequence: CASSWDTRKGYGYTF. The CDR3 DNA reads TGTGCCAGCAGTTGGGACACCAGAAAAGGCTATGGCTACACCTTC.

This clonotype has just a few counts. The V and J genes are TRBV4-3 and TRBJ2-3; D possibly corresponds to TRBD2 (5 bases). Germline CDR1 LGHNA, CDR2 YSLEER. The length of the CDR3 is 15 residues. The V end lost 1 base, the J end lost 6 bases, and 14 bases lay between the germline ends. As DNA, the CDR3 is TGCGCCAGCAGCCAAGGCTCAGTCCAGCGGGATACGCAGTATTTT. It yields the protein CASSQGSVQRDTQYF.

As regards this clonotype: A read error is possible here, since a much larger clone lies one base away. The chain joins TRBV12-3 or TRBV12-4 to TRBJ2-7; 11 bases fit TRBD1. This CDR3 is built from 17 residues. After removal of 5 bases from V and 0 bases from J, the junction contained 9 bases not matched to a gene. The DNA of the CDR3 is TGTGCCAGCAGTCCCGGACAGGGGGCCCTCCGCTCCTACGAGCAGTACTTC. Translated, it gives CASSPGQGALRSYEQYF.

There are a few counts of this clonotype. This rearrangement joins TRBV20-1 to TRBJ2-7, with D possibly TRBD1 on 6 matching bases. Germline CDR1 DFQATT, CDR2 SNEGSKA (reference sequence). The CDR3 totals 14 residues. With 2 bases removed from V and 4 bases from J, the gap between germline ends came to 15 bases. CDR3 nucleotide sequence: TGCAGTGCTAGACTAGACAGGCTGCCGTACGAGCAGTACTTC. The encoded protein is CSARLDRLPYEQYF.

At least ten counts were recorded for this clonotype. V gene TRBV12-3 or TRBV12-4 combines with J gene TRBJ2-2, with TRBD2 identical over 11 bases. Trimming removed 3 bases from V and 5 bases from J; junction bases left unmatched: 8. The length of the CDR3 is 17 residues. This CDR3 is CASSFPKLAGETGELFF. The CDR3 DNA is TGTGCCAGCAGTTTCCCTAAACTAGCGGGAGAAACCGGGGAGCTGTTTTTT.

This clonotype showed up many times. V is TRBV5-1 and J is TRBJ2-3; 9 bases align to TRBD1. Germline CDR1 is SGHRS and CDR2 is YFSETQ. J was trimmed by 0 bases and V by 7 bases; bases with no gene match: 9. The CDR3 sequence is 16 residues long. The CDR3 DNA sequence: TGCGCCAGCGCTGTGCTTGGACAGGGGAGCACAGATACGCAGTATTTT. Translating gives CASAVLGQGSTDTQYF. Combining the CDR3 with reference TRBV5-1 and TRBJ2-3 gives the whole variable domain KAGVTQTPRYLIKTRGQQVTLSCSPISGHRSVSWYQQTPGQGLQFLFEYFSETQRNKGNFPGRFSGRQFSNSRSEMNVSTLELGDSALYLCASAVLGQGSTDTQYFGPGTRLTVL.

The V call is TRBV9, the J call TRBJ2-3; 9 bases agree with TRBD2. Losses at the gene ends were 4 bases for V and 4 bases for J; bases not matched to a gene: 10. Germline CDR1 is SGDLS and CDR2 is YYNGEE. The CDR3 loop spans 16 amino acids. The DNA for the CDR3 is TGTGCCAGCAGCTCAGCGGGGGGAGGGCCGGCAGATACGCAGTATTTT. As protein: CASSSAGGGPADTQYF.

Only a few counts were recorded for this clonotype. The genes are TRBV7-9 and TRBJ2-1; 10 bases align to TRBD1. The CDR3 consists of 16 residues. Germline-derived CDR1 and CDR2 are SEHNR and FQNEAQ (reference sequence). V dropped 5 bases and J dropped 3; count of bases not matched to a gene: 7. The CDR3 loop is CASSPGGTGVYNEQFF. The DNA of the CDR3 is TGTGCCAGCAGCCCCGGTGGGACAGGGGTCTACAATGAGCAGTTCTTC. The full variable domain, with the rest looked up from reference TRBV7-9 and TRBJ2-1, is DTGVSQNPRHKITKRGQNVTFRCDPISEHNRLYWYRQTLGQGPEFLTYFQNEAQLEKSRLLSDRFSAERPKGSFSTLEIQRTEQGDSAMYLCASSPGGTGVYNEQFFGPGTRLTVL.

This clonotype was observed a few times. The chain's CDR3 is CSVNPDRVQSGYTF. Written as DNA, the CDR3 is TGCAGCGTTAACCCAGACAGGGTTCAGAGTGGCTACACCTTC. The chain couples TRBV29-1 to TRBJ1-2; 7 bases are a match to TRBD1. The germline CDR1 and CDR2 sequences are SQVTM and ANQGSEA. The CDR3 sequence is 14 residues long. V shed 5 bases, J shed 7 bases, and the junction held 13 bases outside the gene matches.

The table lists this clonotype with a few counts. V gene TRBV27 combines with J gene TRBJ2-3; D call uncertain. The V end lost 5 bases, the J end lost 6 bases, and 15 bases lay between the germline ends. This CDR3 has 14 amino acids. From germline, CDR1 is MNHEY and CDR2 SMNVEV (reference sequence). The CDR3 sequence: CASSPLTHKDTQYF. The CDR3 nucleotides read TGTGCCAGCAGTCCTCTAACTCATAAGGATACGCAGTATTTT.

This clonotype was picked up a small number of times. J is TRBJ2-1 and V is TRBV19, with 7 bases aligning to TRBD2. This CDR3 contains 16 residues. V lost 4 bases, J lost 7 bases, and 13 bases stayed unmatched. Germline CDR1 and CDR2: LNHDA and SQIVND (reference sequence). The CDR3 sequence is CASSTKAGLAGNEQFF. CDR3 DNA sequence: TGTGCCAGTAGTACTAAAGCGGGACTTGCTGGGAATGAGCAGTTCTTC.